This T cell receptor (beta chain) was found in a study of CD8+CD57+ T cells in acquired aplastic anemia. Regarding the study as a whole: Patients had around 30 CD8+ CDR3 sequences in common with controls (the shared set). Patients were compared with controls for CD8+ Simpson's diversity, and no significant difference emerged.

TCR beta VDJ and CDR3 profiling used genomic DNA as template. TCRdb re-called the reads through MiXCR, storing one row per CDR3 protein. The sample yields hundreds of thousands of distinct CDR3 sequences, under 65% seen once. Details on this clonotype: Its antigen is currently unknown.

Flow cytometry had shown expanded CD8+CD57+ cells in the patients chosen for sequencing. The CDR3 has 16 amino acids. V was cut by 2 bases and J by 2 bases, with 15 bases left in between. Germline V CDR1 and CDR2: DFQATT, SNEGSKA (reference sequence). This chain connects TRBV20-1 to TRBJ1-4, with D unclear. Sequences were obtained from sorted CD4+, CD8+, or CD8+CD57+ T cells (not recorded which) from PBMCs. The clonotype comes from a human donor with aplastic anemia. The CDR3, as DNA: TGCAGTGCTAGAAGTGGTGCAGGTTCTACTAATGAAAAACTGTTTTTT. Protein: CSARSGAGSTNEKLFF.